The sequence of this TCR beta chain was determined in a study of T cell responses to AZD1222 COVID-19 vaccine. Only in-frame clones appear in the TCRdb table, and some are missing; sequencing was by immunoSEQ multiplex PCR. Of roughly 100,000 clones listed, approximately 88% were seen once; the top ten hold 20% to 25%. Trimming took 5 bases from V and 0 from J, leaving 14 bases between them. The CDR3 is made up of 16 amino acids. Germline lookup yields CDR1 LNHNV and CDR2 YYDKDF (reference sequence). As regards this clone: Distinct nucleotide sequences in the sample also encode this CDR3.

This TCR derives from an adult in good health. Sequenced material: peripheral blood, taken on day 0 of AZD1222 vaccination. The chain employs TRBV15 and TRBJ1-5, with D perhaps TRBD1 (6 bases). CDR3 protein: CATSSRDTYSNQPQHF. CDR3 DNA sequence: TGTGCCACCAGCTCCCGGGACACTTATAGCAATCAGCCCCAGCATTTT.